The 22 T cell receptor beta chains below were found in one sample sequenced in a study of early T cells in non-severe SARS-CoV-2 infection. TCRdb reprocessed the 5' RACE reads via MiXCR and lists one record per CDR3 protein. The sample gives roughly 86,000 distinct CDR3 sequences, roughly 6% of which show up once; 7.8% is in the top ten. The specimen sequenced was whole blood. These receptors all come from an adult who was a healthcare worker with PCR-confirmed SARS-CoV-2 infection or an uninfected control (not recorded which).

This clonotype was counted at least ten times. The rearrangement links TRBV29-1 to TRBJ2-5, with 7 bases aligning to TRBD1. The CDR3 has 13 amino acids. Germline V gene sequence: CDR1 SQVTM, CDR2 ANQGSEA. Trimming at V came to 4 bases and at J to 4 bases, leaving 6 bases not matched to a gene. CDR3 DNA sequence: TGCAGCGTTGCACAGGGGCGGGTAGAGACCCAGTACTTC. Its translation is CSVAQGRVETQYF.

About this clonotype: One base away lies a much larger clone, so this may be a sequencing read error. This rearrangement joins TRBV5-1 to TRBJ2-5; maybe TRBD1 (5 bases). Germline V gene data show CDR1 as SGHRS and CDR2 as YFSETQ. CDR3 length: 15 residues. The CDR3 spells CASSLAGRVGETHYF. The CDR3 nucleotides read TGCGCCAGCAGCTTGGCCGGCAGGGTAGGAGAGACCCACTACTTC.

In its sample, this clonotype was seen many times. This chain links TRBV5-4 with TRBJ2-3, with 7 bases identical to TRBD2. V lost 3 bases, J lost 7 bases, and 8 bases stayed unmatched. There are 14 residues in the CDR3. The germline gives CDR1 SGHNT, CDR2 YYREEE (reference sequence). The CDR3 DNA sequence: TGTGCCAGCAGCTCCCCCGGGACTACCCATACGCAGTATTTT. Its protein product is CASSSPGTTHTQYF.

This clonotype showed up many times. As DNA, the CDR3 is TGTGCCAGCGACATGAACTATGGCTACACCTTC. As protein: CASDMNYGYTF. The rearrangement uses TRBV7-9 and TRBJ1-2; D call uncertain. The V end was cut by 8 bases, the J end by 2 bases, with 6 bases between. This CDR3 is 11 amino acids long. CDR1 and CDR2 from the germline V gene are SEHNR and FQNEAQ (reference sequence).

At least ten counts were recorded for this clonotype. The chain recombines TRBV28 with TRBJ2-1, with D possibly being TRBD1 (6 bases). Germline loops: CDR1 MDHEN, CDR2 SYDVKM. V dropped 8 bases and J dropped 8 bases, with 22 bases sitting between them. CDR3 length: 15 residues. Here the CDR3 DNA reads TGTGCCAGCGCCTCCGCCGGGACATTTTATGATGAGCAGTTCTTC. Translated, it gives CASASAGTFYDEQFF.

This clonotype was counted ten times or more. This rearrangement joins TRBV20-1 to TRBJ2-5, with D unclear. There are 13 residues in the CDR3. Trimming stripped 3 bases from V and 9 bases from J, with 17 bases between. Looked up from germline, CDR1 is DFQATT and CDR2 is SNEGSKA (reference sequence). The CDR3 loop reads CSASGGFERPQYF. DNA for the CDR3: TGCAGTGCTAGCGGTGGATTCGAGAGACCCCAGTACTTC.

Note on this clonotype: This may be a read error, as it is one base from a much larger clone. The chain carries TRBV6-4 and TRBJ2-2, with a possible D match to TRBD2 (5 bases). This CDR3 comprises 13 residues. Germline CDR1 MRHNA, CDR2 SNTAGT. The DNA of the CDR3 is TGTGCCAGCAGTGACGACAACACCGGGGAGCTGTATTTT. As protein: CASSDDNTGELYF.

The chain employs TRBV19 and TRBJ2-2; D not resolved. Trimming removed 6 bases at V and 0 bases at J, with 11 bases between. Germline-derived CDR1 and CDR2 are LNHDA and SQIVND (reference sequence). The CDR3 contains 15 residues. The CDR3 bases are TGTGCCAGTAGCGCGACCCCTACGAACACCGGGGAGCTGTTTTTT. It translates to CASSATPTNTGELFF. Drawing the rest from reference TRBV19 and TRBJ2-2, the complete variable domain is DGGITQSPKYLFRKEGQNVTLSCEQNLNHDAMYWYRQDPGQGLRLIYYSQIVNDFQKGDIAEGYSVSREKKESFPLTVTSAQKNPTAFYLCASSATPTNTGELFFGEGSRLTVL.

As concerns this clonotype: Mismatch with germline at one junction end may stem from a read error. The DNA for the CDR3 is TGCGCCAGCAGCTGGGCCCCACAGGGAGATAGCAATCAGCCCCGGCATTTT. Residues: CASSWAPQGDSNQPRHF. V is TRBV5-1 and J is TRBJ1-5; tentative D call: TRBD1 (6 bases). Germline V gene sequence: CDR1 SGHRS, CDR2 YFSETQ. CDR3 length: 17 residues.

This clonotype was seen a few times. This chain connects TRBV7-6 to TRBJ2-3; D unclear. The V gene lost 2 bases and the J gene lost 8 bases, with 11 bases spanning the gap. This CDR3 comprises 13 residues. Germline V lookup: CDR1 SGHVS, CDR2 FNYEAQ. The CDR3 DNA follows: TGTGCCAGCAGCTTACCGGCCACCGGTACGCAGTATTTT. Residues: CASSLPATGTQYF.

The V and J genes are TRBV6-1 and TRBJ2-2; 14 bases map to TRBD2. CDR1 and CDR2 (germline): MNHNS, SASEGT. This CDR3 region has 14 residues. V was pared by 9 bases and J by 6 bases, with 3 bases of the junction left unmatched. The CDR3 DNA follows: TGTGCCAGATGGGGACTAGCGGGGGCCGGGGAGCTGTTTTTT. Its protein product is CARWGLAGAGELFF.

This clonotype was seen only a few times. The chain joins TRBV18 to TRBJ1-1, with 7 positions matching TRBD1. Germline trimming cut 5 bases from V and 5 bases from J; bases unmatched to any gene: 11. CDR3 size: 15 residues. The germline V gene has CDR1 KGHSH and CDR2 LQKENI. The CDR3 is CASSAIQGRGTEAFF. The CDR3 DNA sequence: TGTGCCAGCTCAGCAATACAGGGCAGGGGGACTGAAGCTTTCTTT.

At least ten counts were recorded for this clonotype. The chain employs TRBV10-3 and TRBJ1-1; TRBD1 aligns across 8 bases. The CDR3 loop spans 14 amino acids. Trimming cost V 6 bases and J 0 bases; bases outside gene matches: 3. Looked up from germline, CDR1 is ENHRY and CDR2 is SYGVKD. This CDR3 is CAIRGQVMNTEAFF. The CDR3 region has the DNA TGTGCCATCAGGGGACAGGTGATGAACACTGAAGCTTTCTTT.

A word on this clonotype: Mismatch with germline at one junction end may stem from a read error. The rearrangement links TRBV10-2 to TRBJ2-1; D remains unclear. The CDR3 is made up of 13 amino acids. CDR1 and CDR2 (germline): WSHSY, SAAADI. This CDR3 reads CASRESPGMGQFF. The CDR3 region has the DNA TGCGCCAGCAGGGAGTCTCCCGGCATGGGGCAGTTCTTC.

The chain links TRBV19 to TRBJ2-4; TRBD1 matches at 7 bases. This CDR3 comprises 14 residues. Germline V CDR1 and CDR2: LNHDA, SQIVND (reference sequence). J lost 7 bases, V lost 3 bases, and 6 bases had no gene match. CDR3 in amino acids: CASSMAGGTNIQYF. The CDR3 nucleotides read TGTGCCAGTAGTATGGCAGGGGGTACGAACATTCAGTACTTC.

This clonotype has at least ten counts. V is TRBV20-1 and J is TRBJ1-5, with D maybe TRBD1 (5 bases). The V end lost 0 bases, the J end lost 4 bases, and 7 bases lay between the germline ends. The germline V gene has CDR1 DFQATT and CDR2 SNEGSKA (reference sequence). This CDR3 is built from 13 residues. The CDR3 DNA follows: TGCAGTGCTAGAGAGGGGCCAAATCAGCCCCAGCATTTT. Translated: CSAREGPNQPQHF.

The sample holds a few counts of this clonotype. CDR3 in amino acids: CSARALLGLRQETQYF. CDR3 bases: TGCAGTGCTAGAGCCCTCCTGGGACTGCGTCAAGAGACCCAGTACTTC. The gene calls are TRBV20-1 and TRBJ2-5; tentative D call: TRBD2 (6 bases). Trimming pared 1 base from V and 2 bases from J, leaving 17 bases between. Germline CDR1 DFQATT, CDR2 SNEGSKA (reference sequence). The CDR3 loop spans 16 amino acids.

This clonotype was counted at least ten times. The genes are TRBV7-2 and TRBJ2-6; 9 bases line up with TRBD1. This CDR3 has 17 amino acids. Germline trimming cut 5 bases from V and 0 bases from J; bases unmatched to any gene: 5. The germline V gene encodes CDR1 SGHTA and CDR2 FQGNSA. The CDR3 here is CASSRQGESSGANVLTF. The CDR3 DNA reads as TGTGCCAGCAGCCGACAGGGGGAAAGCTCTGGGGCCAACGTCCTGACTTTC.

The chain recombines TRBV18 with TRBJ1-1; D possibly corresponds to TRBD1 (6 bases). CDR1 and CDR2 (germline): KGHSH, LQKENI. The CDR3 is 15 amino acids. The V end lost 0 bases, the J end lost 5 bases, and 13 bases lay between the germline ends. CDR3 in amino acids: CASSPPTGAGTEAFF. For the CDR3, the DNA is TGTGCCAGCTCACCACCGACGGGGGCTGGAACTGAAGCTTTCTTT. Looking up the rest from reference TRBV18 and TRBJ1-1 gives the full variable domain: NAGVMQNPRHLVRRRGQEARLRCSPMKGHSHVYWYRQLPEEGLKFMVYLQKENIIDESGMPKERFSAEFPKEGPSILRIQQVVRGDSAAYFCASSPPTGAGTEAFFGQGTRLTVV.

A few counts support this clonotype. In nucleotides, the CDR3 is TGTGCCAGCAGCTTCGGGGGTAGCGGAGAGACCCAGTACTTC. The encoded protein is CASSFGGSGETQYF. The rearrangement joins TRBV11-2 to TRBJ2-5, with a possible D match to TRBD2 (6 bases). Trimming removed 3 bases from V and 4 bases from J, with 12 bases in between. This CDR3 contains 14 residues. Germline values: CDR1 SGHAT, CDR2 FQNNGV.

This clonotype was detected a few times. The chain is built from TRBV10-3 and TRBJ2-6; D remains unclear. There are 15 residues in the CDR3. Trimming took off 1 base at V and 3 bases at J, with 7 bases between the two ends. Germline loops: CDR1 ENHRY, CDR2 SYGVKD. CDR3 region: CAISEFDHGANVLTF. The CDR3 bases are TGTGCCATCAGTGAGTTTGATCATGGGGCCAACGTCCTGACTTTC.

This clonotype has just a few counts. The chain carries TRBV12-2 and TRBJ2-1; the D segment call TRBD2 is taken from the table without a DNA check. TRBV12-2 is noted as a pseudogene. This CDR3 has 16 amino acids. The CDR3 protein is CASRFCSGSSYNEQFF. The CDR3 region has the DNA TGTGCAAGTCGCTTCTGTAGCGGGAGCTCCTACAATGAGCAGTTCTTC.